This passage covers 2 T cell receptor beta chains from one sample sequenced in a study of CXCR3-negative and CXCR3-positive naive CD8 T cells. Whole-study findings and limits: CXCR3-positive naive cells had more hydrophobic TRB CDR3s than CXCR3-negative naive cells.

Carrying UMI labels, the TRB cDNA libraries were prepared through 5' RACE. No DNA is given; TCRdb re-called the 5' RACE reads and lists each CDR3 protein once. In total, the table holds fewer than 140,000 distinct CDR3 sequences. Antigens of these TCRs are unknown. The material sequenced was naive CXCR3+ CD8+ T cells from blood. The subset was: CD45RO-CCR7+CD27+CD95- naive CD8+ T cells expressing CXCR3 (TNR3+). The receptors originated from a human donor in good health. Some clones in this sample may be carry-over from other donors' samples.

The V call is TRBV7-9, the J call TRBJ1-4. In germline, CDR1 is SEHNR, CDR2 FQNEAQ (reference sequence). The CDR3 consists of 15 residues. This CDR3 is CASSLGRDYNEKLFF.

The V gene is TRBV7-3, the J gene TRBJ2-1. CDR1 is SGHTA, CDR2 FQGTGA, per germline. CDR3 length equals 17 residues. The chain's CDR3 is CASSLRSPGGPYNEQFF.